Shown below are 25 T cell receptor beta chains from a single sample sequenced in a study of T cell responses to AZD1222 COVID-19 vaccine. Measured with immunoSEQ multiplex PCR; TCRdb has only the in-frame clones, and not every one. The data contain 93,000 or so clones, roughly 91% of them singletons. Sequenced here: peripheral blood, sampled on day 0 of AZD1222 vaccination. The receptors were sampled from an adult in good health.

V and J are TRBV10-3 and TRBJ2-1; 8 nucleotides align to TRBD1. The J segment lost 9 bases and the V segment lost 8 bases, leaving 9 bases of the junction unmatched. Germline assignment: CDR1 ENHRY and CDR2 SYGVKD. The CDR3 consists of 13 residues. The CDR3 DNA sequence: TGTGCCATCCAGGACAGGGATGTCAGTGAGCAGTTCTTC. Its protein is CAIQDRDVSEQFF.

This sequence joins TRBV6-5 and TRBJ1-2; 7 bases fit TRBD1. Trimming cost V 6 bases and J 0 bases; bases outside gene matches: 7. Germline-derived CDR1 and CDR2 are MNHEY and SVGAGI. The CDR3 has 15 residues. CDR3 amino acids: CASRFAGQPNYGYTF. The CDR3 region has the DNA TGTGCCAGCAGATTCGCGGGACAGCCTAACTATGGCTACACCTTC.

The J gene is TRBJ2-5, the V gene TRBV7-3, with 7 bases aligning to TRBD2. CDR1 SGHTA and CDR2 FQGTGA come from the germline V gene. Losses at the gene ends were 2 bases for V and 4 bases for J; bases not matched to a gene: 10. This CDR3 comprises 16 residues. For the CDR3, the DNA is TGTGCCAGCAGCTTAGGGCCCCAGCGGGGATCAGAGACCCAGTACTTC. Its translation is CASSLGPQRGSETQYF.

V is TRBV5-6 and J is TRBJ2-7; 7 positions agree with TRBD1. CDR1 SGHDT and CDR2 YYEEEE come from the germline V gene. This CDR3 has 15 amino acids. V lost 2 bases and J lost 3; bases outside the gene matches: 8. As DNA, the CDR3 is TGTGCCAGCAGCTTCCGAGACAGGGTAGGCTACGAGCAGTACTTC. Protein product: CASSFRDRVGYEQYF.

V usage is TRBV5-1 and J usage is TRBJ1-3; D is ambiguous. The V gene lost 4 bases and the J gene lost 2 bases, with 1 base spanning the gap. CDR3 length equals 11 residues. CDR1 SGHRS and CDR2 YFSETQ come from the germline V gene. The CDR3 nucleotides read TGCGCCAGCAGCCCTGGAAACACCATATATTTT. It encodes CASSPGNTIYF.

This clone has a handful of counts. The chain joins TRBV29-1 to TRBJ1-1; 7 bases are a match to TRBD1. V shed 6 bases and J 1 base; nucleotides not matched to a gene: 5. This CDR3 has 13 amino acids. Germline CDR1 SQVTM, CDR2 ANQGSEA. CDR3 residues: CSVAGTENTEAFF. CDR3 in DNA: TGCAGCGTGGCCGGGACAGAGAACACTGAAGCTTTCTTT.

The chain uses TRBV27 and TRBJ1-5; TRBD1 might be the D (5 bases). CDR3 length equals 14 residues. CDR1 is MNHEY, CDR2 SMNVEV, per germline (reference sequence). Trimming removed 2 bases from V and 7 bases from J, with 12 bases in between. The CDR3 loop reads CASSLGVRGQPQHF. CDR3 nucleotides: TGTGCCAGCAGTTTAGGTGTAAGGGGCCAGCCCCAGCATTTT.

The DNA of the CDR3 is TGTGCCAGCTCTCAGTCAGGGGCCCTCGATGGCTACACCTTC. Translated, it gives CASSQSGALDGYTF. This sequence joins TRBV18 and TRBJ1-2; TRBD1 might be the D (6 bases). Trimming took off 6 bases at V and 6 bases at J, with 17 bases between the two ends. Per germline, CDR1 KGHSH and CDR2 LQKENI. CDR3 length equals 14 residues. Using reference TRBV18 and TRBJ1-2 for the parts outside the CDR3, the full variable domain is NAGVMQNPRHLVRRRGQEARLRCSPMKGHSHVYWYRQLPEEGLKFMVYLQKENIIDESGMPKERFSAEFPKEGPSILRIQQVVRGDSAAYFCASSQSGALDGYTFGSGTRLTVV.

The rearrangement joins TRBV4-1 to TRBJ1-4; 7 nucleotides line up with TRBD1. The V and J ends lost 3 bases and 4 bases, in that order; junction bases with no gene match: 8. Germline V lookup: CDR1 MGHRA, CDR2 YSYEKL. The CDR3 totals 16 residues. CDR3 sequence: CASSHLSGQLNEKLFF. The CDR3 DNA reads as TGCGCCAGCAGCCACCTCTCGGGACAGCTTAATGAAAAACTGTTTTTT.

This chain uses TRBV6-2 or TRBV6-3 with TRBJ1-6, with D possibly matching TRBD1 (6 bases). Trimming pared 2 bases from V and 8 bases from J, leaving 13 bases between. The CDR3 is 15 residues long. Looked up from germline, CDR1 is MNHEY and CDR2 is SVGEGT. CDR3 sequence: CASSYRMAGDSPLHF. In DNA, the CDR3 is TGTGCCAGCAGTTACAGAATGGCAGGGGATTCACCCCTCCACTTT.

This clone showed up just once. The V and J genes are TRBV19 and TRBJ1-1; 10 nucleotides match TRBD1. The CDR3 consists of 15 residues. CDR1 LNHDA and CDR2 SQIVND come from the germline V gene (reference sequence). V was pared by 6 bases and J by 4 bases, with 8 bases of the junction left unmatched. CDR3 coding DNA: TGTGCCAGTAGCCGGACAGGGGGTCTGGCCACTGAAGCTTTCTTT. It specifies CASSRTGGLATEAFF.

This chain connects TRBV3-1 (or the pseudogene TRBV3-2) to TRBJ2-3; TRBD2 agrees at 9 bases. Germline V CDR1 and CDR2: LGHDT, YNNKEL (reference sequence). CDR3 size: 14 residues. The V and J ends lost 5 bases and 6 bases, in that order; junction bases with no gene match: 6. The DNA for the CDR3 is TGTGCCAGCAGCTCCGCGGGACTAGCCGATACGCAGTATTTT. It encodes CASSSAGLADTQYF.

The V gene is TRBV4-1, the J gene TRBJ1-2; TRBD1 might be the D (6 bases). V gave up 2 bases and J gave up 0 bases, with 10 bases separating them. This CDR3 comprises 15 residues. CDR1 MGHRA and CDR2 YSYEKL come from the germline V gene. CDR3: CASSQSDSANYGYTF. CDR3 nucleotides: TGCGCCAGCAGCCAATCGGACAGCGCTAACTATGGCTACACCTTC.

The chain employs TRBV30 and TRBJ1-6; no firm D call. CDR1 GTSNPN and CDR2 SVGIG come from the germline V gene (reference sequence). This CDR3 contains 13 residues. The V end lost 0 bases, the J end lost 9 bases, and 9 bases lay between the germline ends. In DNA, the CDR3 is TGTGCCTGGAGTGTACGGTCCGTTTCACCCCTCCACTTT. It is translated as CAWSVRSVSPLHF.

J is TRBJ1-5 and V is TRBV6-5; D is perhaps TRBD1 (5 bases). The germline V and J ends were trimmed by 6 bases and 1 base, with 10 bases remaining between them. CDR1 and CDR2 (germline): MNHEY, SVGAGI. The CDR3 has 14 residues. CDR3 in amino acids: CASRGGTSNQPQHF. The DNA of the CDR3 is TGTGCCAGCAGGGGGGGGACGAGCAATCAGCCCCAGCATTTT.

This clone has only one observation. The CDR3 loop reads CASRDRGRGYTF. The CDR3, as DNA: TGTGCCAGCAGGGACAGGGGTAGAGGCTACACCTTC. The chain recombines TRBV6-5 with TRBJ1-2; 9 positions agree with TRBD1. After removal of 6 bases from V and 8 bases from J, the junction contained 4 bases not matched to a gene. Germline values: CDR1 MNHEY, CDR2 SVGAGI. The CDR3 covers 12 residues.

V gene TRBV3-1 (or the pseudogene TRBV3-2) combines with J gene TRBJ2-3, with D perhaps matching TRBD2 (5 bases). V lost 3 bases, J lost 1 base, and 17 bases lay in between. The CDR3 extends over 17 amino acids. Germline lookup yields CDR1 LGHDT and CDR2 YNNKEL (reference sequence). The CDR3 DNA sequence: TGTGCCAGCAGCCATCAGCTCCTGGGAGATGGCACAGATACGCAGTATTTT. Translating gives CASSHQLLGDGTDTQYF.

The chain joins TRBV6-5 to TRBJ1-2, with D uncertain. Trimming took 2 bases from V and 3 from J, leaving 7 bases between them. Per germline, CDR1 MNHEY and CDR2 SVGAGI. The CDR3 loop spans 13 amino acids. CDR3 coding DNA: TGTGCCAGCAGTTACATCCCAGACTATGGCTACACCTTC. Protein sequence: CASSYIPDYGYTF.

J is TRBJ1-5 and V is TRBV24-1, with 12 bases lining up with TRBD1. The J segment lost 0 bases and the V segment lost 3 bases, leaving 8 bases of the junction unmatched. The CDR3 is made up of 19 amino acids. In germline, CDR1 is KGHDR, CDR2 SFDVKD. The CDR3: CATSDDRDRGPYSNQPQHF. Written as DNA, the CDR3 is TGTGCCACCAGTGATGACCGGGACAGGGGGCCTTATAGCAATCAGCCCCAGCATTTT.

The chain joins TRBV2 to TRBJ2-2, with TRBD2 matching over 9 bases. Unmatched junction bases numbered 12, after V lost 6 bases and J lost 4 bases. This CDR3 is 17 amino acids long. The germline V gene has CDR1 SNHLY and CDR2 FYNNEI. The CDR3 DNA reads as TGTGCCAGCAGAATCGGGTTGCGGGGGGGACCCACCGGGGAGCTGTTTTTT. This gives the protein CASRIGLRGGPTGELFF.

The CDR3: CASSPRDREGYTF. The CDR3 coding sequence is TGTGCCAGCTCACCAAGGGACAGGGAAGGCTACACCTTC. The chain uses TRBV18 and TRBJ1-2; 9 nucleotides line up with TRBD1. Germline V gene data show CDR1 as KGHSH and CDR2 as LQKENI. The CDR3 contains 13 residues. The J segment lost 8 bases and the V segment lost 2 bases, leaving 3 bases of the junction unmatched.

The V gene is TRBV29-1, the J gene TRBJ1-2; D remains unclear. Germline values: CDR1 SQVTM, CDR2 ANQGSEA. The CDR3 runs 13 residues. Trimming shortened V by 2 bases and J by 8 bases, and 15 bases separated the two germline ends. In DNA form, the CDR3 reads TGCAGCGTTGAATGGGCAGAAAGAGGCGGCTACACCTTC. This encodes CSVEWAERGGYTF.

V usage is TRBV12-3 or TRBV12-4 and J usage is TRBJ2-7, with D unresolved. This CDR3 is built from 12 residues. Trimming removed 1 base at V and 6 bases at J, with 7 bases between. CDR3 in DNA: TGTGCCAGCAGTTTAGATCGTTTCGAGCAGTACTTC. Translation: CASSLDRFEQYF.

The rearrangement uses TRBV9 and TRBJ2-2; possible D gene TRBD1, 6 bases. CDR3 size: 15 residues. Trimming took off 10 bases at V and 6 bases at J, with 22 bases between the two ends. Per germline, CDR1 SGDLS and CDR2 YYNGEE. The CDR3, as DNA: TGTGCCTCCAGGGAAGGACAGTTAAACGCCGGGGAGCTGTTTTTT. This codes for CASREGQLNAGELFF. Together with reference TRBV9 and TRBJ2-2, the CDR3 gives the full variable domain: DSGVTQTPKHLITATGQRVTLRCSPRSGDLSVYWYQQSLDQGLQFLIQYYNGEERAKGNILERFSAQQFPDLHSELNLSSLELGDSALYFCASREGQLNAGELFFGEGSRLTVL.

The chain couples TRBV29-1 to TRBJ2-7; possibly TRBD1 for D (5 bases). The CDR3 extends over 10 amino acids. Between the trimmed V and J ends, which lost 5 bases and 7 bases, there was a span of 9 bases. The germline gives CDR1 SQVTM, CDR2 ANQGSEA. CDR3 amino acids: CSVIRGEQYF. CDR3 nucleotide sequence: TGCAGCGTTATTAGGGGAGAGCAGTACTTC.